These 11 T cell receptor beta chains originate from one sample sequenced in a study of cytomegalovirus exposure and HLA in healthy donors. Clones were read by immunoSEQ multiplex PCR, and TCRdb kept only the in-frame ones, dropping some. The sample lists approximately 120,000 clones; about 94% were seen once. The sequencing sample was made of PBMCs. These TCRs come from a woman aged 18-29 years in good health and CMV-seronegative.

Points on this clone: Other DNA sequences in the same sample also yield this CDR3. The genes are TRBV7-9 and TRBJ1-2, with 8 bases fitting TRBD1. After removal of 2 bases from V and 8 bases from J, the junction contained 4 bases not matched to a gene. The CDR3 runs 13 residues. Germline CDR1 SEHNR, CDR2 FQNEAQ (reference sequence). The CDR3 nucleotides read TGTGCCAGCAGCTTATCAGGGGGCAACGGCTACACCTTC. Amino acids: CASSLSGGNGYTF.

This chain links TRBV6-6 with TRBJ2-7; D not resolved. V was clipped by 7 bases and J by 6 bases, with 16 bases between them. The germline V gene has CDR1 MNHNY and CDR2 SVGAGI (reference sequence). CDR3 size: 13 residues. In DNA form, the CDR3 reads TGTGCCAGCACCAGAACGGAGACCGCCGAGCAGTACTTC. This translates into CASTRTETAEQYF.

The CDR3 DNA reads as TGTGCCAGCAGTGAGCCTACGGGACACATCGGGGTGGGAGCTTTCTTT. Translating it yields CASSEPTGHIGVGAFF. V and J are TRBV2 and TRBJ1-1; D may be TRBD1 (6 bases). V was shortened by 3 bases and J by 10 bases, with 24 bases between the two germline ends. The CDR3 sequence is 16 residues long. Germline V lookup: CDR1 SNHLY, CDR2 FYNNEI.

The chain joins TRBV7-2 to TRBJ2-3; D remains unclear. The CDR3 is 13 residues long. Germline CDR1 reads SGHTA; CDR2 reads FQGNSA. Trimming pared 3 bases from V and 2 bases from J, leaving 6 bases between. CDR3 protein: CASSFTPTDTQYF. CDR3 nucleotide sequence: TGTGCCAGCAGCTTTACTCCCACAGATACGCAGTATTTT.

The chain joins TRBV7-3 to TRBJ2-1, with 11 bases aligning to TRBD2. This CDR3 has 16 residues. The J segment lost 8 bases and the V segment lost 5 bases, leaving 11 bases of the junction unmatched. Germline assignment: CDR1 SGHTA and CDR2 FQGTGA. The CDR3 coding sequence is TGTGCCAGCAGCCCATTCGGGACTAGCGGAGTGGATGAGCAGTTCTTC. Translating it yields CASSPFGTSGVDEQFF. The full variable domain, completed using reference TRBV7-3 and TRBJ2-1, is GAGVSQTPSNKVTEKGKYVELRCDPISGHTALYWYRQSLGQGPEFLIYFQGTGAADDSGLPNDRFFAVRPEGSVSTLKIQRTERGDSAVYLCASSPFGTSGVDEQFFGPGTRLTVL.

The rearrangement joins TRBV28 to TRBJ2-2, with 8 positions matching TRBD1. Germline loops: CDR1 MDHEN, CDR2 SYDVKM. V was pared by 4 bases and J by 6 bases, with 10 bases of the junction left unmatched. This CDR3 contains 16 residues. CDR3 residues: CASSSGGYFAAGELFF. The CDR3, as DNA: TGTGCCAGCAGTTCAGGGGGCTATTTCGCTGCCGGGGAGCTGTTTTTT.

V and J are TRBV11-2 and TRBJ2-3; 7 nucleotides agree with TRBD1. The trim removed 3 bases at V and 6 bases at J, leaving 9 bases unmatched. The CDR3 covers 15 residues. Germline assignment: CDR1 SGHAT and CDR2 FQNNGV. The CDR3 spells CASSFRDRDTDTQYF. CDR3 DNA: TGTGCCAGCAGCTTCCGGGACAGAGACACCGATACGCAGTATTTT.

V gene TRBV2 combines with J gene TRBJ2-1, with D tentatively TRBD2 (6 bases). The CDR3 has 15 amino acids. From germline, CDR1 is SNHLY and CDR2 FYNNEI. With 4 bases removed from V and 0 bases from J, the gap between germline ends came to 10 bases. DNA of the CDR3: TGTGCCAGCAGTGGGGAGGCCTCCTCCTACAATGAGCAGTTCTTC. It codes for CASSGEASSYNEQFF. Complete variable domain (other parts from reference TRBV2 and TRBJ2-1): EPEVTQTPSHQVTQMGQEVILRCVPISNHLYFYWYRQILGQKVEFLVSFYNNEISEKSEIFDDQFSVERPDGSNFTLKIRSTKLEDSAMYFCASSGEASSYNEQFFGPGTRLTVL.

CDR3 sequence reads: CASSQDETSGEQYF. Here the CDR3 DNA reads TGTGCCAGCAGCCAAGACGAGACTAGTGGCGAGCAGTACTTC. J is TRBJ2-7 and V is TRBV4-2; TRBD2 might be the D (6 bases). CDR3 length: 14 residues. Germline V gives CDR1 LGHNA, CDR2 YNFKEQ. The V and J ends lost 0 bases and 6 bases respectively, with 12 bases between them.

In nucleotides, the CDR3 is TGCGCCAGCAGCCAAGACCATAGCGGGAGAGAGCAGTACTTC. It codes for CASSQDHSGREQYF. V is TRBV4-1 and J is TRBJ2-7, with 9 bases identical to TRBD2. CDR3 size: 14 residues. The ends lost 0 bases at V and 7 bases at J; junction bases unmatched: 4. CDR1 and CDR2 (germline): MGHRA, YSYEKL.

The rearrangement joins TRBV9 to TRBJ1-2; TRBD1 matches at 10 bases. The CDR3 contains 15 residues. Germline V gene sequence: CDR1 SGDLS, CDR2 YYNGEE. V shed 4 bases and J 3 bases; nucleotides not matched to a gene: 6. This CDR3 reads CASSYRDRGDYGYTF. The CDR3 DNA is TGTGCCAGCAGCTACCGGGACAGGGGTGACTATGGCTACACCTTC.